These 13 T cell receptor beta chains share one sample of origin, sequenced in a study of CD8+ T cells in alopecia areata. Once RNA had been extracted, it was reverse transcribed into cDNA to act as the sequencing template. Method: immunoSEQ multiplex PCR; TCRdb's copy keeps in-frame clones and lacks some. Altogether approximately 280,000 clones were found in the sample, and no singletons occur. Markers used for sorting pooled cutaneous lymph node cells were CD4, CD8alpha, NKG2D, NKG2ACE and others. Sequenced input: CD4+ T cells sorted from a lymph node. The receptors were gathered from a C3H/HeJ mouse with alopecia areata. Mouse strain MHC haplotype: H2-k.

Comment on this clone: The gene symbols are mouse symbols. From the germline J gene comes the end of the CDR3, since the read stops 4 residues before it. The sample contains more than one DNA sequence encoding this CDR3. The chain links TRBV13-1 to TRBJ2-3; a possible D gene is TRBD2 (7 bases). V was trimmed by 0 bases and J by 0 bases, leaving 11 bases between them. The CDR3 has 16 amino acids. CDR1 NSHNY and CDR2 SYGAGN come from the germline V gene. The CDR3 protein is CASSDAGGPSAETLYF. CDR3 DNA (partial): TGTGCCAGCAGTGATGCTGGGGGCCCTAGTGCAGAA.

Details on this clone: The germline and genes are mouse ones. The read ends 4 residues shy of where the CDR3 ends; the end is completed using the germline J gene. This chain joins TRBV16 and TRBJ2-5; 13 bases align to TRBD2. This CDR3 contains 19 residues. Trimming took 1 base from V and 2 from J; bases not matched to a gene: 9. The germline gives CDR1 SGHSA, CDR2 FRNQAP. Partial CDR3 DNA: TGTGCAAGCAGCTTAGCCGGGACTGGGGGGGATTGGGGCCAAGAC. It encodes CASSLAGTGGDWGQD. The entire CDR3 sequence reads CASSLAGTGGDWGQDTQYF.

This clone was observed a few times. Germline and genes here are mouse. The observed sequence ends 4 residues before the CDR3 terminus, with the missing tail filled in from the germline J gene. Other DNA sequences in the sample encode the same CDR3. The chain combines TRBV31 with TRBJ2-7, with D possibly matching TRBD2 (6 bases). Germline CDR1 and CDR2: GKSSPN and SITVG. Between the trimmed V and J ends, which lost 0 bases and 3 bases, there was a span of 9 bases. CDR3 length: 13 residues. CDR3 region: CAWSLSGGYEQYF. The DNA read from the CDR3 is TGTGCCTGGAGTCTATCGGGGGGCTAT.

This clone was recorded a few times. Mouse gene names apply. The observed sequence ends 4 residues before the CDR3 terminus, with the missing tail filled in from the germline J gene. The V gene is TRBV13-1, the J gene TRBJ2-5, with TRBD2 as a possible D gene (6 bases). V was pared by 3 bases and J by 0 bases, with 8 bases between. CDR3 length equals 14 residues. Germline values: CDR1 NSHNY, CDR2 SYGAGN. CDR3 DNA (partial): TGTGCCAGCAGTGTTGGGGGTAACCAAGAC. Protein sequence: CASSVGGNQD. Given in full, the CDR3 is CASSVGGNQDTQYF.

As regards this clone: Genes and germline are mouse. With the read ending 4 residues before the CDR3 end, the germline J gene is used to fill in that end. This rearrangement joins TRBV13-3 to TRBJ2-1; 7 bases are shared with TRBD1. From germline, CDR1 is NNHDY and CDR2 SYVADS. J lost 4 bases, V lost 5 bases, and 6 bases had no gene match. This CDR3 has 14 amino acids. The covered CDR3 bases are TGTGCCAGCAGGTTACAGGGGAGGTATGCT. The encoded protein is CASRLQGRYA. The full CDR3 sequence reads CASRLQGRYAEQFF.

This clone was detected only a few times. Germline and genes here are mouse. The CDR3 end falls 4 residues outside the read, so it is completed with the germline J gene. Distinct nucleotide sequences in the sample also encode this CDR3. This chain connects TRBV13-2 to TRBJ2-7; the match to TRBD2 covers 8 bases. Germline CDR1 and CDR2: NNHNN and SYGAGS (reference sequence). CDR3 size: 14 residues. The V and J ends lost 2 bases and 0 bases, in that order; junction bases with no gene match: 1. Partial CDR3 DNA: TGTGCCAGCGGTGACTGGGGGGCCTCCTAT. Its protein product is CASGDWGASY. The full CDR3 protein is CASGDWGASYEQYF.

A note on this clone: Mouse gene names apply. The missing CDR3 end, 3 residues past where the read stops, is filled in from the germline J gene. The chain carries TRBV13-1 and TRBJ1-6, with 8 bases identical to TRBD1. TRBJ1-6 is placed among ORFs of uncertain function. This CDR3 is built from 16 residues. Germline assignment: CDR1 NSHNY and CDR2 SYGAGN. The V and J ends lost 2 bases and 2 bases, in that order; junction bases with no gene match: 3. CDR3: CASSEQGAAYNSPLYF. The CDR3 DNA, read in part, is TGTGCCAGCAGTGAGCAGGGGGCGGCCTATAATTCGCCC.

This clone was observed a handful of times. Genes and germline come from the mouse. The read is 4 residues too short to cover the CDR3 end, so that end is filled in from the germline J gene. This chain joins TRBV5 and TRBJ2-1; possible D gene TRBD1, 5 bases. CDR1 LGHNA and CDR2 YNLKQL come from the germline V gene (reference sequence). This CDR3 is 15 amino acids long. The ends were cut back, 2 bases at V and 4 bases at J, with 12 bases in the middle. CDR3 DNA, as far as it was read: TGTGCCAGCAGCCAACACGGACAAAAATATGCT. Residues: CASSQHGQKYA. The whole CDR3 sequence is CASSQHGQKYAEQFF.

A note on this clone: Here the gene names and germline are mouse. The read terminates 4 residues ahead of where the CDR3 ends, so the germline J gene completes it. Different DNA sequences within this sample yield the same CDR3. The chain carries TRBV1 and TRBJ2-4; TRBD2 aligns across 7 bases. In germline, CDR1 is NSQYPW, CDR2 LRSPGD (reference sequence). The CDR3 spans 13 residues. CDR3 bases read: TGCACCTGCAGTGCTCGGGGGGGAAAC. Its protein product is CTCSARGGN. The entire CDR3 is CTCSARGGNTLYF.

This clone has ten or more counts. The genes and germline here are from mouse. The observed sequence ends 3 residues before the CDR3 terminus, with the missing tail filled in from the germline J gene. The same CDR3 also results from other DNA sequences found in this sample. The chain combines TRBV13-1 with TRBJ1-6; TRBD1 is a possible D gene (6 bases). TRBJ1-6 is sorted into the ORF group, with uncertain function. This CDR3 spans 14 amino acids. Trimming left V 5 bases short and J 4 bases short, with 10 bases between. Germline V gives CDR1 NSHNY, CDR2 SYGAGN. CDR3 region: CASREDSYNSPLYF. The CDR3 DNA, read in part, is TGTGCCAGCAGGGAGGACAGTTATAATTCGCCC.

There are a few counts of this clone. Germline and genes here are mouse. The observed sequence ends 4 residues before the CDR3 terminus, with the missing tail filled in from the germline J gene. The chain carries TRBV31 and TRBJ2-3, with D perhaps matching TRBD1 (6 bases). Trimming shortened V by 1 base and J by 0 bases, and 14 bases separated the two germline ends. The CDR3 is made up of 16 amino acids. CDR1 and CDR2 (germline): GKSSPN, SITVG. The CDR3 bases that were read are TGTGCCTGGAGTCCTCCTGGGACAACTAGTGCAGAA. Translation: CAWSPPGTTSAE. The CDR3 in full is CAWSPPGTTSAETLYF.

This clone was detected a few times. Genes and germline come from the mouse. The read stops 4 residues short of the end of the CDR3; the missing end is completed from the germline J gene. V and J are TRBV13-2 and TRBJ1-2; 9 bases fit TRBD1. Germline loops: CDR1 NNHNN, CDR2 SYGAGS (reference sequence). This CDR3 is built from 16 residues. V shed 0 bases, J shed 2 bases, and the junction held 5 bases outside the gene matches. CDR3 DNA, as far as it was read: TGTGCCAGCGGTGATGCGGACAGGGGAACGAACTCC. It translates to CASGDADRGTNS. The full CDR3 protein is CASGDADRGTNSDYTF.

This clone has a handful of counts. These gene names are mouse names. The read falls 4 residues short of the CDR3 end, and the missing part is taken from the germline J gene. Other DNA sequences in the same sample also yield this CDR3. The chain recombines TRBV13-1 with TRBJ2-1; possible D gene TRBD1, 7 bases. From germline, CDR1 is NSHNY and CDR2 SYGAGN. The CDR3 covers 14 residues. Incomplete CDR3 DNA: TGTGCCAGCAGTGATGAGGGGGCGAGGGCT. The encoded protein is CASSDEGARA. The full CDR3 reads CASSDEGARAEQFF.